These T cell receptor beta chains were read from a single sample in a study of blood T cell repertoires in COVID-19. Assay used: immunoSEQ multiplex PCR; TCRdb lists only in-frame clones, some missing. This sample has about 73,000 clones, with approximately 88% found just once. Sequencing input: peripheral blood. Receptors were obtained from a man aged 80 or over with active or convalescent COVID-19. Both conserved end residues are part of each CDR3. A D gene is named only where the DNA matches it firmly.

d_gene,v_gene,j_gene,CDR3aa
NA,TRBV6-6,TRBJ2-2,CASSYRQATGELFF
TRBD2,TRBV28,TRBJ2-7,CASSLAGTSGLTEQYF
TRBD1,TRBV18,TRBJ1-1,CASSQDRFYNTEAFF
TRBD1,TRBV6-1,TRBJ1-2,CASSEGTGVMGYTF
NA,TRBV6-5,TRBJ2-1,CASTWVGGAWEQFF
TRBD1,TRBV28,TRBJ1-3,CATTGVGGNTIYF
TRBD2,TRBV19,TRBJ2-7,CASSIGTSGKGEQYF
TRBD1,TRBV3-1/TRBV3-2,TRBJ1-4,CASKRQGALEKLFF
NA,TRBV7-9,TRBJ2-7,CASSLSSYEQYF
TRBD1,TRBV6-6,TRBJ1-4,CASSYPNRGRYEKLFF
NA,TRBV7-9,TRBJ1-2,CASSHNTGNYGYTF
NA,TRBV12-3/TRBV12-4,TRBJ1-2,CASSPTVNYGYTF
NA,TRBV18,TRBJ1-5,CASSPDIYQPQHF
NA,TRBV27,TRBJ1-6,CASRPSGNNSPLHF
TRBD2,TRBV27,TRBJ2-1,CASSPLGLAGNEQFF
NA,TRBV19,TRBJ2-2,CATQVWRGNTGELFF
TRBD2,TRBV7-2,TRBJ2-7,CASSYFSGGAYEQYF
TRBD1,TRBV6-5,TRBJ1-6,CASKRQGAGNSPLHF
NA,TRBV18,TRBJ2-3,CASSPVGSPDTQYF
TRBD1,TRBV19,TRBJ1-5,CASSRLADRGNQPQHF
NA,TRBV5-1,TRBJ1-1,CASSFQGNTEAFF
NA,TRBV5-1,TRBJ2-7,CASSLAAGVSYEQYF
NA,TRBV5-4,TRBJ2-7,CASRQRGGGFEQYF
TRBD1,TRBV5-1,TRBJ2-7,CASRGQGNYEQYF
TRBD2,TRBV7-2,TRBJ2-1,CASSARVAGGPGEQFF
NA,TRBV3-1/TRBV3-2,TRBJ1-5,CASSQDSRFNQPQHF
NA,TRBV5-1,TRBJ2-1,CASSPGQGLEQFF
NA,TRBV3-1/TRBV3-2,TRBJ2-2,CASSQVFLNTGELFF
TRBD1,TRBV5-1,TRBJ2-7,CASSLGDSHYEQYF
TRBD1,TRBV18,TRBJ2-1,CASSLQGEASNEQFF
NA,TRBV11-3,TRBJ1-1,CASSLDRVGNAFF
NA,TRBV29-1,TRBJ1-4,CSVETGEKLFF
TRBD1,TRBV2,TRBJ1-3,CASRGQAMSTIYF
NA,TRBV6-1,TRBJ2-7,CASSEKGRGSYEQYF
NA,TRBV5-1,TRBJ1-2,CASSLGENYGYTF
TRBD1,TRBV12-3/TRBV12-4,TRBJ1-2,CASSFDRGYGYTF
TRBD2,TRBV7-9,TRBJ2-1,CASSSVSGRSSYNEQFF
TRBD1,TRBV7-9,TRBJ2-3,CASSSRQGRGTDTQYF
TRBD1,TRBV6-2/TRBV6-3,TRBJ1-1,CASSLTGVSEAFF
NA,TRBV5-4,TRBJ2-2,CASSPRGGSKTGELFF
NA,TRBV5-1,TRBJ2-2,CASSPYPSRLNTGELFF
NA,TRBV19,TRBJ1-1,CASQQGGAEAFF
NA,TRBV9,TRBJ1-2,CASSVARGNYGYTF
TRBD1,TRBV30,TRBJ1-1,CALDRGRIMNTEAFF
NA,TRBV4-2,TRBJ1-4,CASSQTGSNEKLFF
TRBD1,TRBV19,TRBJ2-7,CASSPGTGGRYEQYF
NA,TRBV11-2,TRBJ2-1,CASSLGTTGMEQFF
NA,TRBV18,TRBJ2-7,CASSPETGFSYEQYF